The rows below give T cell receptor beta chains drawn from one sample of a study of blood T cells in healthy people across ages. TCRdb re-derived calls from the 5' RACE reads in MiXCR, one entry per CDR3 protein. The data hold fewer than 2,000,000 distinct CDR3 sequences, with roughly 32% observed a single time. The sequencing input was blood. The receptor source for this set is a woman in her 30s in good health. Both conserved end residues are part of each CDR3. The D gene is left open where the match is weak. Only some rows state a clone size, as once, few, many or a class for expanded clones.

TRBV4-2,TRBJ2-1,.,few,CASSQGNRFNEQFF,TGTGCCAGCAGCCAAGGAAACAGGTTCAATGAGCAGTTCTTC
TRBV20-1,TRBJ2-3,TRBD2,once,CSAPGLAGPGTDTQYF,TGCAGTGCCCCGGGACTAGCGGGACCAGGCACAGATACGCAGTATTTT
TRBV6-2/TRBV6-3,TRBJ2-5,TRBD2,.,CASRRTSGGGETQYF,TGTGCCAGCAGACGGACTAGCGGGGGTGGAGAGACCCAGTACTTC
TRBV4-2,TRBJ1-4,.,.,CASSQTQSGANEKLFF,TGTGCCAGCAGCCAAACCCAGTCGGGAGCTAATGAAAAACTGTTTTTT
TRBV7-2,TRBJ2-1,TRBD2,.,CASSFVSSGGEQFF,TGTGCCAGCAGCTTTGTCAGTAGCGGGGGTGAGCAGTTCTTC
TRBV15,TRBJ2-3,.,.,CATSSDRPKGLLGTDTQYF,TGTGCCACCAGCAGTGACCGGCCGAAGGGCCTGCTTGGGACGGATACGCAGTATTTT
TRBV7-6,TRBJ2-5,TRBD2,.,CASTPTSGGQETQYF,TGTGCCAGCACCCCCACTAGCGGGGGGCAAGAGACCCAGTACTTC
TRBV6-1,TRBJ2-3,.,.,CGSSEVWSHRGTDTQYF,TGTGGCAGCAGTGAAGTCTGGTCCCATCGAGGCACAGATACGCAGTATTTT
TRBV25-1,TRBJ1-2,.,few,CAAGGAGGYTF,TGTGCCGCTGGGGGGGCGGGAGGCTACACCTTC
TRBV7-6,TRBJ2-5,.,once,CASSLAVGNQETQYF,TGCGCCAGCAGCTTAGCCGTAGGGAACCAAGAGACCCAGTACTTC
TRBV12-3/TRBV12-4,TRBJ1-1,.,.,CASRNGDRGTEAFF,TGTGCCAGCAGAAACGGTGACCGGGGGACTGAAGCTTTCTTT
TRBV20-1,TRBJ1-2,.,.,CSAPLPTNYGYTF,TGCAGTGCCCCCCTTCCTACTAACTATGGCTACACCTTC
TRBV2,TRBJ2-3,TRBD2,.,CASSDGLAPTQYF,TGTGCCAGCAGTGATGGACTAGCTCCCACGCAGTATTTT
TRBV29-1,TRBJ1-2,.,many,CSGGAENYGYTF,TGCAGCGGGGGGGCGGAAAACTATGGCTACACCTTC
TRBV6-1,TRBJ2-1,TRBD2,.,CASSVVAGGRFNEQFF,TGTGCCAGCAGTGTAGTAGCGGGAGGGCGTTTCAATGAGCAGTTCTTC
TRBV9,TRBJ2-7,.,.,CASSAAYGTTSYEQYF,TGTGCCAGCAGCGCGGCCTACGGGACAACCTCCTACGAGCAGTACTTC
TRBV6-6,TRBJ2-5,TRBD2,.,CASTTLAGGYHETQYF,TGTGCCAGCACTACACTAGCGGGAGGGTACCATGAGACCCAGTACTTC
TRBV5-1,TRBJ2-3,.,many,CASSLDLDTQYF,TGCGCCAGCAGCTTGGATCTAGATACGCAGTATTTT
TRBV7-8,TRBJ2-4,TRBD1,few,CASSPQRTGGADIQYF,TGTGCCAGCAGCCCCCAAAGGACAGGGGGCGCAGACATTCAGTACTTC
TRBV6-2/TRBV6-3,TRBJ2-3,TRBD2,.,CASRAAGGSSTDTQYF,TGTGCCAGCAGGGCAGCGGGGGGGAGCAGCACAGATACGCAGTATTTT
TRBV6-6,TRBJ1-1,TRBD1,once,CATGGQGVRTEAFF,TGTGCCACCGGGGGACAGGGGGTCAGAACTGAAGCTTTCTTT
TRBV28,TRBJ2-1,.,few,CASTPDYREQFF,TGTGCCAGCACCCCGGACTACCGTGAGCAGTTCTTC
TRBV25-1,TRBJ2-7,.,few,CASTEGELFYEQYF,TGTGCCAGCACCGAGGGGGAACTTTTTTACGAGCAGTACTTC
TRBV7-9,TRBJ2-7,TRBD2,.,CASSLAAGGGYEQYF,TGTGCCAGCAGCTTAGCGGCGGGAGGTGGATACGAGCAGTACTTC
TRBV11-2,TRBJ2-3,.,.,CASSFGGREADTQYF,TGTGCCAGCAGCTTTGGCGGGCGAGAGGCTGATACGCAGTATTTT
TRBV7-8,TRBJ2-5,.,.,CASSLAQGGGRQEAQYF,TGTGCCAGCAGCTTAGCCCAGGGGGGGGGACGGCAAGAGGCCCAGTACTTC
TRBV28,TRBJ1-6,.,.,CASSPGDPGRSPLHF,TGTGCCAGCAGTCCGGGGGACCCCGGGCGGTCACCCCTCCACTTT
TRBV6-1,TRBJ1-2,.,few,CASSARQEDGYTF,TGTGCCAGCAGTGCCAGGCAGGAAGATGGCTACACCTTC
TRBV28,TRBJ1-5,.,.,CASSFSKYRVRENQPQHF,TGTGCCAGCAGTTTCTCTAAGTACAGGGTAAGGGAAAATCAGCCCCAGCATTTT
TRBV20-1,TRBJ2-5,.,.,CSARAGAGETQYF,TGCAGTGCTAGAGCGGGGGCGGGGGAGACCCAGTACTTC
TRBV7-8,TRBJ2-3,TRBD1,.,CASSADRGDTQYF,TGTGCCAGCAGCGCGGACAGGGGAGATACGCAGTATTTT
TRBV29-1,TRBJ1-5,.,.,CSVQDSSNQPQHF,TGCAGCGTTCAGGACAGTAGCAATCAGCCCCAGCATTTT
TRBV11-2,TRBJ1-2,.,once,CASSLGVGTVFGYTF,TGTGCCAGCAGCTTAGGGGTCGGGACGGTCTTTGGCTACACCTTC
TRBV7-6,TRBJ2-5,.,once,CASRGGPHVETQYF,TGTGCCAGCAGGGGGGGACCACACGTAGAGACCCAGTACTTC
TRBV9,TRBJ1-4,.,.,CASSVGAGLNEKLFF,TGTGCCAGCAGCGTAGGGGCAGGCCTCAATGAAAAACTGTTTTTT
TRBV9,TRBJ2-1,.,.,CASSVVEVGERFF,TGTGCCAGCAGCGTAGTGGAGGTGGGTGAGCGGTTCTTC
TRBV30,TRBJ2-1,.,few,CAWPSNLFYNEQFF,TGTGCCTGGCCATCCAATTTGTTCTACAATGAGCAGTTCTTC
TRBV5-4,TRBJ2-3,TRBD2,few,CASSTRTSGADAQYF,TGTGCCAGCAGCACGCGGACTAGCGGGGCCGATGCGCAGTATTTT
TRBV9,TRBJ1-5,.,few,CASSVVSNGGNQLQHF,TGTGCCAGCAGCGTAGTTTCAAACGGTGGCAATCAGCTCCAGCATTTT
TRBV28,TRBJ2-7,TRBD1,.,CASKQPGQGAGEQYF,TGTGCCAGCAAACAGCCGGGACAGGGGGCGGGCGAGCAGTACTTC
TRBV13,TRBJ1-2,TRBD1,.,CASSRGTVRNYGYTF,TGTGCCAGCAGCCGCGGGACAGTAAGAAACTATGGCTACACCTTC
TRBV6-5,TRBJ2-3,.,.,CASSYSTGRGSTDTQYF,TGTGCCAGCAGTTACTCCACCGGTCGGGGGAGCACAGATACGCAGTATTTT
TRBV4-1,TRBJ1-2,TRBD1,.,CASSRLSGTAYGYTF,TGCGCCAGCAGCCGACTTTCCGGGACAGCCTATGGCTACACCTTC
TRBV5-6,TRBJ2-7,.,few,CASSLWGRPYEQYF,TGTGCCAGCAGCTTGTGGGGGAGACCCTACGAGCAGTACTTC
TRBV19,TRBJ1-5,TRBD1,.,CASRRGTGGGQPQHF,TGTGCCAGTAGACGAGGAACAGGGGGCGGGCAGCCCCAGCATTTT
TRBV11-2,TRBJ1-1,.,.,CASSRGYTEAFF,TGTGCCAGCAGCCGCGGGTACACTGAAGCTTTCTTT
TRBV11-1,TRBJ2-3,.,few,CASSSPRTASTDTQYF,TGTGCCAGCAGCTCGCCCCGGACAGCAAGCACAGATACGCAGTATTTT
TRBV4-1,TRBJ2-1,.,few,CASSQTPDGSQFF,TGCGCCAGCAGCCAGACCCCCGACGGATCCCAGTTCTTC
TRBV20-1,TRBJ1-2,.,few,CSASGGETNYGYTF,TGCAGTGCCAGTGGGGGGGAAACTAACTATGGCTACACCTTC
TRBV9,TRBJ1-1,.,.,CASSPEGQGGTEAFF,TGTGCCAGCAGCCCGGAGGGGCAGGGAGGTACTGAAGCTTTCTTT
TRBV20-1,TRBJ2-7,.,few,CSPEIDGNEQYF,TGCAGTCCCGAAATTGATGGGAACGAGCAGTACTTC
TRBV18,TRBJ2-3,TRBD2,.,CASSATSGERDTQYF,TGTGCCAGCTCAGCCACTAGCGGCGAAAGAGATACGCAGTATTTT
TRBV5-1,TRBJ2-5,.,few,CASSTTRGRGETQYF,TGCGCCAGCAGCACTACCCGGGGACGAGGGGAGACCCAGTACTTC
TRBV20-1,TRBJ2-7,TRBD2,.,CSTGGGRFYEQYF,TGCAGTACAGGAGGCGGGAGATTCTACGAGCAGTACTTC
TRBV29-1,TRBJ2-1,.,few,CSVGSTSYNEQFF,TGCAGCGTTGGGTCTACCTCCTACAATGAGCAGTTCTTC
TRBV3-1,TRBJ2-3,.,.,CASSQEFKLGTQYF,TGTGCCAGCAGCCAAGAATTTAAGCTTGGTACGCAGTATTTT